A single sample gave rise to the 15 T cell receptor beta chains below, sequenced in a study of T cells in Graves' hyperthyroidism and ophthalmopathy. TCR beta CDR3 regions were amplified from RNA. Carried out on the TCR CDR3, a first-round RT-PCR used the HTBI primer set. TCRdb re-derived calls from the multiplex PCR reads in MiXCR, one entry per CDR3 protein. The sample holds some 550,000 distinct CDR3 sequences; about 16% are singletons and the top ten take roughly 3%. The sample consisted of blood. These receptors originate from a woman aged 40-49 years with Graves' ophthalmopathy.

This clonotype was observed a handful of times. The chain links TRBV29-1 to TRBJ1-1; 8 bases align to TRBD1. V dropped 5 bases and J dropped 1; count of bases not matched to a gene: 3. CDR3 length: 13 residues. Looked up from germline, CDR1 is SQVTM and CDR2 is ANQGSEA. The CDR3 is CSVPGQENTEAFF. The CDR3 DNA follows: TGCAGCGTTCCGGGACAGGAGAACACTGAAGCTTTCTTT.

This clonotype was counted many times. The chain couples TRBV29-1 to TRBJ2-1; 7 bases map to TRBD1. The V and J ends lost 6 bases and 9 bases, in that order; junction bases with no gene match: 17. The CDR3 loop spans 15 amino acids. Germline CDR1 reads SQVTM; CDR2 reads ANQGSEA. The CDR3 nucleotides read TGCAGCGTGGGCCCGGAAGGGGCAGGGGGTGGTGAGCAGTTCTTC. Its protein product is CSVGPEGAGGGEQFF.

As concerns this clonotype: This clone may be a read error of a much larger clone one base away. This chain uses TRBV27 with TRBJ2-5; D call uncertain. CDR1 and CDR2 (germline): MNHEY, SMNVEV (reference sequence). CDR3 length equals 13 residues. Between the trimmed V and J ends, which lost 5 bases and 1 base, there was a span of 8 bases. CDR3 in DNA: TGTGCCAGCAGTGCCATACGCCAAGAGACCCAGTACTTC. Amino acid sequence: CASSAIRQETQYF.

This clonotype was recorded many times. The J gene is TRBJ2-1, the V gene TRBV7-8; TRBD2 matches 7 bases. Germline CDR1 is SGHVS and CDR2 is FQNEAQ. The V gene end was trimmed by 4 bases and the J gene end by 4 bases; junction bases not matched to a gene: 7. The CDR3 contains 15 residues. Written as DNA, the CDR3 is TGTGCCAGCAGCTGGGGGACTACCTCTTACAATGAGCAGTTCTTC. This sequence encodes CASSWGTTSYNEQFF.

In its sample, this clonotype was seen many times. The chain has TRBV2 and TRBJ2-3; TRBD2 aligns across 7 bases. Trimming cost V 7 bases and J 4 bases; bases outside gene matches: 8. Germline V gene sequence: CDR1 SNHLY, CDR2 FYNNEI. This CDR3 is 14 amino acids long. In nucleotides, the CDR3 is TGTGCCAGCACCCGACTAGCTTTGCCAGATACGCAGTATTTT. Residues: CASTRLALPDTQYF.

The chain has TRBV29-1 and TRBJ2-3, with 8 bases lining up with TRBD2. J gave up 4 bases and V 5 bases, and 8 bases lay outside the gene matches. Per the germline V gene, CDR1 is SQVTM and CDR2 is ANQGSEA. CDR3 length: 14 residues. This CDR3 is CSVQARAGADTQYF. DNA of the CDR3: TGCAGCGTTCAGGCTAGAGCGGGAGCAGATACGCAGTATTTT.

This clonotype was recorded a few times. This chain links TRBV6-1 with TRBJ2-2, with D unresolved. Trimming shortened V by 2 bases and J by 3 bases, and 7 bases separated the two germline ends. Germline V gene data show CDR1 as MNHNS and CDR2 as SASEGT. The CDR3 runs to 14 residues. The DNA for the CDR3 is TGTGCCAGCAGTGAATCTGTGGACACCGGGGAGCTGTTTTTT. It translates to CASSESVDTGELFF.

This clonotype was detected a few times. The chain employs TRBV28 and TRBJ1-3; D gene unclear. The CDR3 is 12 amino acids. Germline CDR1 reads MDHEN; CDR2 reads SYDVKM. With 10 bases removed from V and 0 bases from J, the gap between germline ends came to 7 bases. DNA of the CDR3: TGTGCCACCGGGAACTCTGGAAACACCATATATTTT. As protein: CATGNSGNTIYF.

This clonotype showed up many times. The chain has TRBV5-1 and TRBJ2-7, with 8 bases identical to TRBD1. Germline V gives CDR1 SGHRS, CDR2 YFSETQ. CDR3 size: 14 residues. J gave up 5 bases and V 3 bases, and 7 bases lay outside the gene matches. The CDR3 region is CASSSDRDHDEQYF. Here the CDR3 DNA reads TGCGCCAGCAGCTCGGACAGGGATCACGACGAGCAGTACTTC.

This clonotype was counted many times. This sequence joins TRBV9 and TRBJ2-1; 10 nucleotides agree with TRBD2. CDR3 size: 17 residues. Germline CDR1 and CDR2: SGDLS and YYNGEE. Trimming took 3 bases from V and 8 from J; bases not matched to a gene: 14. CDR3 region: CASSAGTWTSGDDEQFF. The DNA of the CDR3 is TGTGCCAGCAGCGCCGGAACGTGGACTAGCGGAGACGATGAGCAGTTCTTC.

There are many counts of this clonotype. The CDR3 DNA is TGTGCCAGCAGCTTACACACCGGGTCCTATGGCTACACCTTC. Protein product: CASSLHTGSYGYTF. The rearrangement links TRBV13 to TRBJ1-2; D remains ambiguous. Deletions cut 2 bases from V and 4 bases from J, with 11 bases between. The CDR3 runs to 14 residues. Germline V gives CDR1 PRHDT, CDR2 FYEKMQ (reference sequence). Filled out from reference TRBV13 and TRBJ1-2, the complete variable domain reads AAGVIQSPRHLIKEKRETATLKCYPIPRHDTVYWYQQGPGQDPQFLISFYEKMQSDKGSIPDRFSAQQFSDYHSELNMSSLELGDSALYFCASSLHTGSYGYTFGSGTRLTVV.

This clonotype was detected ten times or more. The chain combines TRBV27 with TRBJ2-7; TRBD1 matches 7 bases. The V gene's germline CDR1 is MNHEY and CDR2 SMNVEV (reference sequence). The CDR3 has 16 residues. V was clipped by 6 bases and J by 0 bases; unmatched bases: 11. In nucleotides, the CDR3 is TGTGCCAGCAGCCTTAGGGCGCAGGGGGTCTCCTACGAGCAGTACTTC. It encodes CASSLRAQGVSYEQYF.

At least ten counts were recorded for this clonotype. V gene TRBV11-2 combines with J gene TRBJ2-3; 7 bases agree with TRBD2. The CDR3 totals 24 residues. V lost 0 bases and J lost 1; bases outside the gene matches: 28. Per the germline V gene, CDR1 is SGHAT and CDR2 is FQNNGV. CDR3 bases: TGTGCCAGCAGCTTAGAATTCTACCCACCCTCGGTAGTTTCCAGACTAGCAGGCACAGATACGCAGTATTTT. This encodes CASSLEFYPPSVVSRLAGTDTQYF.

This clonotype has only a few counts. The chain links TRBV7-9 to TRBJ2-2; D is perhaps TRBD1 or TRBD2 (5 bases each). V lost 5 bases and J 0 bases, leaving 28 bases between the germline ends. CDR1 SEHNR and CDR2 FQNEAQ come from the germline V gene (reference sequence). The CDR3 runs 21 residues. CDR3 region: CASSPQVLWGRSGSNTGELFF. Written as DNA, the CDR3 is TGTGCCAGCAGCCCCCAGGTTCTTTGGGGACGGTCGGGTTCGAACACCGGGGAGCTGTTTTTT.

The table lists this clonotype with many counts. The chain is built from TRBV11-2 and TRBJ2-1; 13 nucleotides match TRBD2. Germline trimming cut 5 bases from V and 1 base from J; bases unmatched to any gene: 11. This CDR3 has 19 amino acids. Germline values: CDR1 SGHAT, CDR2 FQNNGV. CDR3: CASSPNAGLAGTSYNEQFF. Written as DNA, the CDR3 is TGTGCCAGCAGCCCCAATGCGGGACTAGCGGGAACGTCCTACAATGAGCAGTTCTTC. The full variable domain, rest sourced from reference TRBV11-2 and TRBJ2-1, is EAGVAQSPRYKIIEKRQSVAFWCNPISGHATLYWYQQILGQGPKLLIQFQNNGVVDDSQLPKDRFSAERLKGVDSTLKIQPAKLEDSAVYLCASSPNAGLAGTSYNEQFFGPGTRLTVL.